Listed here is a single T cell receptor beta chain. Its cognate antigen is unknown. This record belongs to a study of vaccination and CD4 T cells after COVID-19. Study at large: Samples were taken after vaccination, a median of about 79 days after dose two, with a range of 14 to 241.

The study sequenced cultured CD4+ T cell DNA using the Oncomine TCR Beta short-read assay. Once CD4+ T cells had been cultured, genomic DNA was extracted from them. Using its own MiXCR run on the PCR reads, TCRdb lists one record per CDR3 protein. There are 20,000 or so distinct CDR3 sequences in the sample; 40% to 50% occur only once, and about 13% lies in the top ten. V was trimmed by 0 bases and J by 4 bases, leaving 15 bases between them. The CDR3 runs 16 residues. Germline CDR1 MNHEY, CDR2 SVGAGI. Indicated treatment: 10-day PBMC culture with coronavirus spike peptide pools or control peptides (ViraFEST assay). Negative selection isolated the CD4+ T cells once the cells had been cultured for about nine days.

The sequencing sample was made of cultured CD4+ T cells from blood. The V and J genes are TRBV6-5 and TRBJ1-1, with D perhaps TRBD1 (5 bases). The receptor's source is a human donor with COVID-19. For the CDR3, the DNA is TGTGCCAGCAGTTACTCTTCGTGGACTAGGGGCACTGAAGCTTTCTTT. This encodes CASSYSSWTRGTEAFF.